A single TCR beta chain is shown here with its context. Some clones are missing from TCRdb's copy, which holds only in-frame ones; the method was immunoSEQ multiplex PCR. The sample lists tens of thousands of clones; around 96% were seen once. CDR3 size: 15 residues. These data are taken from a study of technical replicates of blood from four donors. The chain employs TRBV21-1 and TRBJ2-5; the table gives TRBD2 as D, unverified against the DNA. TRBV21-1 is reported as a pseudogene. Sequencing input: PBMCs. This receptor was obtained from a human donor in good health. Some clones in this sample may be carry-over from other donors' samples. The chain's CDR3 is CASSSPKTSWETQYF. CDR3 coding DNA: TGTGCCAGCAGCTCCCCTAAGACTAGTTGGGAGACCCAGTACTTC.